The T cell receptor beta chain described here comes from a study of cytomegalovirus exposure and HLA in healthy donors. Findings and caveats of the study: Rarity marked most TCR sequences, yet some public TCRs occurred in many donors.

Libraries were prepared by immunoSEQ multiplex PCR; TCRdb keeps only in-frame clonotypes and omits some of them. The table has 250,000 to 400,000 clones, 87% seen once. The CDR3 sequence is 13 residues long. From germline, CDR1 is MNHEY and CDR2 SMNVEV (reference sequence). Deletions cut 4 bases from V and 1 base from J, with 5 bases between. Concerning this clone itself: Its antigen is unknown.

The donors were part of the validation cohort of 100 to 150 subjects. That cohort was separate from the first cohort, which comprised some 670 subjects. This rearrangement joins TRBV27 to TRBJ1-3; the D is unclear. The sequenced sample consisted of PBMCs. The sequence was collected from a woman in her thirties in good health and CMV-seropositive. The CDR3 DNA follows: TGTGCCAGCAGTTCTGGGTCTGGAAACACCATATATTTT. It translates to CASSSGSGNTIYF.